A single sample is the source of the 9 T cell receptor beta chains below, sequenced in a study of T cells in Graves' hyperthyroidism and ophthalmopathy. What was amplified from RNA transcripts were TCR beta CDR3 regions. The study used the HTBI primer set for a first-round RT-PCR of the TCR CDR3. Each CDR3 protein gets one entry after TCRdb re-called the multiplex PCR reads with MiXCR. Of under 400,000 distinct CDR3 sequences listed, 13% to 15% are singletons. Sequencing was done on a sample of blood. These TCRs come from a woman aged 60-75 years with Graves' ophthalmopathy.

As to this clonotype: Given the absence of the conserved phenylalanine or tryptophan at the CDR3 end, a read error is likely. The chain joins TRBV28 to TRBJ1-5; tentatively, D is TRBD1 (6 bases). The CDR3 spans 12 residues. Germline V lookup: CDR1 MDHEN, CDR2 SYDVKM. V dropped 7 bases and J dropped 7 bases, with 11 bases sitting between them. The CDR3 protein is CASKGGDQPQHS. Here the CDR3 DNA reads TGTGCCAGCAAGGGGGGGGACCAGCCCCAGCATTCT.

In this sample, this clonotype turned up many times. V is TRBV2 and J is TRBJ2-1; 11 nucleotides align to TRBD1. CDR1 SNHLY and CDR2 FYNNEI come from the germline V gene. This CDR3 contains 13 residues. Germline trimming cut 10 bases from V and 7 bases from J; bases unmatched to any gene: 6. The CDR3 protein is CATPGQGVNEQFF. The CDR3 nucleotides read TGTGCCACCCCGGGACAGGGGGTGAATGAGCAGTTCTTC.

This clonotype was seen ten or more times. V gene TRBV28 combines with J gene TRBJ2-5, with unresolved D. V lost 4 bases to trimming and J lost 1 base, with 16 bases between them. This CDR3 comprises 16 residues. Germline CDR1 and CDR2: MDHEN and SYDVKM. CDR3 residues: CASSSIFARIQETQYF. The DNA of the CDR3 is TGTGCCAGCAGTTCCATATTCGCGAGGATCCAAGAGACCCAGTACTTC.

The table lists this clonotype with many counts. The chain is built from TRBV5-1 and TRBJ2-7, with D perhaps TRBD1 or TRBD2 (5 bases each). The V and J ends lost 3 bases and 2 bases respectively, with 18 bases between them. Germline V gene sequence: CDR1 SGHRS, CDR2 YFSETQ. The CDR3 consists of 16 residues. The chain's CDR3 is CASSWVSQGPTYEQYF. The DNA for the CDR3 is TGCGCCAGCAGCTGGGTTTCTCAGGGACCCACCTACGAGCAGTACTTC.

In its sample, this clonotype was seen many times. The CDR3 here is CASSRTIAGETQYF. CDR3 DNA: TGTGCCAGCAGCCGTACTATAGCGGGAGAGACCCAGTACTTC. This chain uses TRBV2 with TRBJ2-5; 7 bases agree with TRBD2. The CDR3 runs 14 residues. Per germline, CDR1 SNHLY and CDR2 FYNNEI. The V and J ends lost 6 bases and 4 bases, in that order; junction bases with no gene match: 8.

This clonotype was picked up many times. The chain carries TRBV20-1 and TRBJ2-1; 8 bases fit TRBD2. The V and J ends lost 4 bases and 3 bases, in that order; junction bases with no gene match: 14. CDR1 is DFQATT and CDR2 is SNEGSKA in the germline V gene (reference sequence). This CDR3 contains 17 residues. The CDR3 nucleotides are TGCAGTGCTATCCGACCGCAAGCGGGAGTGAACTACAATGAGCAGTTCTTC. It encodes CSAIRPQAGVNYNEQFF.

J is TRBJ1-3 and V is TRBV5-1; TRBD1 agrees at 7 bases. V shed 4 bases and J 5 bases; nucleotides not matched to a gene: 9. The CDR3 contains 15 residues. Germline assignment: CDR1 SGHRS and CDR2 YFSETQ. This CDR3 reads CASSRTGSDRNTIYF. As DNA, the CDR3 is TGCGCCAGCAGCCGGACAGGATCTGACAGAAACACCATATATTTT.

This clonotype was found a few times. The CDR3 DNA sequence: TGTGCCGTCGCCCCAGGGCCAGATACGCAGTATTTT. Translation: CAVAPGPDTQYF. This sequence joins TRBV6-1 and TRBJ2-3, with D perhaps matching TRBD1 (5 bases). Trimming took off 11 bases at V and 4 bases at J, with 13 bases between the two ends. CDR3 size: 12 residues. Germline V gives CDR1 MNHNS, CDR2 SASEGT.

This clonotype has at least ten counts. In nucleotides, the CDR3 is TGTGCCAGCAGCCCCGGGACTAACCCCTTGGAGCAGTTCTTC. Encoded protein: CASSPGTNPLEQFF. V is TRBV3-1 and J is TRBJ2-1; TRBD2 matches 7 bases. CDR1 and CDR2 (germline): LGHDT, YNNKEL (reference sequence). CDR3 size: 14 residues. The trim removed 4 bases at V and 10 bases at J, leaving 10 bases unmatched.